Each of the 30 T cell receptor beta chains below was sequenced from the same sample in a study of vaccination and CD4 T cells after COVID-19 (dated by TCRdb to between 2021 and 2024). Libraries were built with PCR. The instrument was an Illumina iSeq 100. At the Johns Hopkins FTIC core, DNA from the cultured CD4+ T cells underwent TCR sequencing with the Oncomine TCR Beta short-read assay. Using fastp at Q25 and MiXCR, TCRdb reprocessed the public reads and kept productive beta chains. Rows are combined by CDR3 protein, so each entry shows the most common genes and DNA. The sample profile shows tens of thousands of distinct CDR3 sequences; roughly two thirds of them were found once. Roughly 16% of the sample rests with the top ten. What this sample's treatment or condition label stands for: approximately 9-day PBMC culture with coronavirus spike peptide pools or control peptides (ViraFEST assay).

These TCRs' antigens remain unknown. Sample: CD4+ T cells from blood, cultured in vitro, taken after SARS-CoV-2 vaccination. These receptors all come from a human donor who received a COVID-19 vaccine.

V is TRBV5-1 and J is TRBJ2-3, with 8 bases fitting TRBD1. Losses at the gene ends were 2 bases for V and 4 bases for J; bases not matched to a gene: 3. The length of the CDR3 is 14 residues. Germline-derived CDR1 and CDR2 are SGHRS and YFSETQ. The CDR3 DNA is TGCGCCAGCAGCTTCGACAGGGGTGCAGATACGCAGTATTTT. It specifies CASSFDRGADTQYF.

This clonotype was counted a single time. The chain uses TRBV7-2 and TRBJ2-7; D is unclear. The germline V and J ends were trimmed by 0 bases and 7 bases, with 7 bases remaining between them. Germline-derived CDR1 and CDR2 are SGHTA and FQGNSA. This CDR3 has 12 residues. The DNA for the CDR3 is TGTGCCAGCAGCTTAGCCCTGGGAGAGCAGTACTTC. Amino acid sequence: CASSLALGEQYF.

J is TRBJ2-3 and V is TRBV6-1; 8 positions agree with TRBD2. CDR3 length: 14 amino acids. The trim removed 10 bases at V and 3 bases at J, leaving 9 bases unmatched. From germline, CDR1 is MNHNS and CDR2 SASEGT. The CDR3 nucleotides read TGTGCCACAACGCGGGGGGCCGAGACAGATACGCAGTATTTT. Amino acids: CATTRGAETDTQYF.

V gene TRBV9 combines with J gene TRBJ1-1, with 9 bases matching TRBD1. The CDR3 is 15 residues long. Germline V gene sequence: CDR1 SGDLS, CDR2 YYNGEE. V was clipped by 0 bases and J by 6 bases; unmatched bases: 6. The CDR3 sequence is CASSVGGQGVPEAFF. CDR3 bases: TGTGCCAGCAGCGTAGGGGGACAGGGTGTTCCTGAAGCTTTCTTT. The entire variable domain, with the rest obtained from reference TRBV9 and TRBJ1-1, is as follows: DSGVTQTPKHLITATGQRVTLRCSPRSGDLSVYWYQQSLDQGLQFLIQYYNGEERAKGNILERFSAQQFPDLHSELNLSSLELGDSALYFCASSVGGQGVPEAFFGQGTRLTVV.

This clonotype was found a few times. The genes are TRBV20-1 and TRBJ2-3, with a possible D match to TRBD1 (5 bases). The CDR3 is 13 residues long. Germline lookup yields CDR1 DFQATT and CDR2 SNEGSKA (reference sequence). V was trimmed by 6 bases and J by 8 bases, leaving 18 bases between them. CDR3 coding DNA: TGCAGTGCCTGGGAAGGGGTAATTGGTACGCAGTATTTT. Encoded protein: CSAWEGVIGTQYF.

A few counts support this clonotype. The J gene is TRBJ2-7, the V gene TRBV7-6, with 7 bases matching TRBD2. CDR1 and CDR2 (germline): SGHVS, FNYEAQ. Trimming cost V 0 bases and J 0 bases; bases outside gene matches: 2. The CDR3 loop spans 15 amino acids. The CDR3, as DNA: TGTGCCAGCAGCTTAGCTAGCGGGCTCTCCTACGAGCAGTACTTC. Protein product: CASSLASGLSYEQYF.

The chain links TRBV6-1 to TRBJ2-4; 7 nucleotides match TRBD2. V was pared by 4 bases and J by 0 bases, with 3 bases of the junction left unmatched. Germline assignment: CDR1 MNHNS and CDR2 SASEGT. This CDR3 spans 15 amino acids. The CDR3 sequence is CASSGAGVAKNIQYF. The CDR3, as DNA: TGTGCCAGCAGTGGTGCGGGGGTAGCCAAAAACATTCAGTACTTC.

This chain joins TRBV7-2 and TRBJ2-3, with 7 bases fitting TRBD2. Germline lookup yields CDR1 SGHTA and CDR2 FQGNSA. Germline trimming cut 2 bases from V and 2 bases from J; bases unmatched to any gene: 16. The CDR3 sequence is 19 residues long. The CDR3 loop is CASSLIFRGGSVNTDTQYF. CDR3 nucleotide sequence: TGTGCCAGCAGCTTAATCTTCCGCGGGGGTTCAGTAAACACAGATACGCAGTATTTT.

This sequence joins TRBV20-1 and TRBJ1-6; TRBD1 might be the D (6 bases). CDR1 and CDR2 (germline): DFQATT, SNEGSKA (reference sequence). V was trimmed by 3 bases and J by 0 bases, leaving 15 bases between them. The CDR3 loop spans 17 amino acids. CDR3 sequence (DNA): TGCAGTGCTAGTGACCGGACAGTCGACTCCTATAATTCACCCCTCCACTTT. Protein sequence: CSASDRTVDSYNSPLHF.

The chain joins TRBV19 to TRBJ2-3; D ambiguous. The germline V gene has CDR1 LNHDA and CDR2 SQIVND (reference sequence). The CDR3 loop spans 15 amino acids. Trimming pared 4 bases from V and 0 bases from J, leaving 11 bases between. The CDR3 DNA reads TGTGCCAGTAGTAGTGCGTTGTCTAGCACAGATACGCAGTATTTT. This encodes CASSSALSSTDTQYF.

This chain connects TRBV15 to TRBJ1-2, with 10 bases that match TRBD1. Germline V gene data show CDR1 as LNHNV and CDR2 as YYDKDF (reference sequence). CDR3 length: 14 residues. The J segment lost 4 bases and the V segment lost 1 base, leaving 0 bases of the junction unmatched. The CDR3 nucleotides are TGTGCCACCAGCAGAGGACAGGGGGCCTATGGCTACACCTTC. Protein product: CATSRGQGAYGYTF.

The genes are TRBV4-1 and TRBJ1-3; no clear D gene. CDR3 length: 17 residues. The ends were cut back, 0 bases at V and 3 bases at J, with 15 bases in the middle. Germline CDR1 is MGHRA and CDR2 is YSYEKL. CDR3 bases: TGCGCCAGCAGCCAAGATCGCCCTAGGGTCAGTGGAAACACCATATATTTT. Translating it yields CASSQDRPRVSGNTIYF.

V usage is TRBV19 and J usage is TRBJ1-5, with D perhaps TRBD1 (5 bases). The CDR3 is 15 amino acids. Germline V gene lookup returns CDR1 LNHDA and CDR2 SQIVND (reference sequence). V lost 1 base to trimming and J lost 2 bases, with 9 bases between them. CDR3 loop: CASSIGQGGNQPQHF. CDR3 coding DNA: TGTGCCAGTAGTATAGGGCAGGGCGGCAATCAGCCCCAGCATTTT.

The genes are TRBV27 and TRBJ2-5; 13 positions match TRBD2. This CDR3 is 16 amino acids long. Losses at the gene ends were 8 bases for V and 2 bases for J; bases not matched to a gene: 8. Germline CDR1 is MNHEY and CDR2 is SMNVEV (reference sequence). The CDR3 sequence is CASGRLAGGGQETQYF. The CDR3 nucleotides read TGTGCCAGCGGGAGACTAGCGGGGGGAGGTCAAGAGACCCAGTACTTC.

The genes are TRBV7-6 and TRBJ2-2; D is perhaps TRBD1 (6 bases). CDR1 is SGHVS and CDR2 is FNYEAQ in the germline V gene. The CDR3 has 15 residues. V lost 1 base, J lost 3 bases, and 9 bases lay in between. CDR3 in DNA: TGTGCCAGCAGCTTAGACAGGGCGGACACCGGGGAGCTGTTTTTT. This sequence encodes CASSLDRADTGELFF.

This chain uses TRBV25-1 with TRBJ1-5, with 10 bases aligning to TRBD1. Germline trimming cut 4 bases from V and 0 bases from J; bases unmatched to any gene: 9. Germline V gene sequence: CDR1 MGHDK, CDR2 SYGVNS. This CDR3 region has 18 residues. CDR3 in amino acids: CASSGLTGGADSNQPQHF. CDR3 sequence (DNA): TGTGCCAGCAGTGGTCTGACAGGGGGCGCGGATAGCAATCAGCCCCAGCATTTT.

This clonotype is a singleton in its sample. The chain uses TRBV19 and TRBJ2-7; the D gene could be TRBD1 or TRBD2 (7 bases each). Trimming pared 3 bases from V and 6 bases from J, leaving 18 bases between. Germline V gene lookup returns CDR1 LNHDA and CDR2 SQIVND (reference sequence). CDR3 length equals 15 residues. CDR3 amino acids: CASSMRGTVPGEQYF. The CDR3 DNA reads TGTGCCAGTAGTATGCGGGGGACAGTCCCGGGCGAGCAGTACTTC.

The gene calls are TRBV6-1 and TRBJ2-3, with 8 positions matching TRBD2. V lost 8 bases, J lost 0 bases, and 4 bases stayed unmatched. CDR1 and CDR2 (germline): MNHNS, SASEGT. The CDR3 covers 14 residues. The CDR3 sequence is CASRRGGSTDTQYF. CDR3 nucleotide sequence: TGTGCCAGCCGACGCGGGGGGAGCACAGATACGCAGTATTTT.

The genes are TRBV5-4 and TRBJ1-2; D not certain. The CDR3 covers 15 residues. Germline CDR1 reads SGHNT; CDR2 reads YYREEE (reference sequence). V shed 2 bases and J shed 3 bases, with 14 bases lying between them. The CDR3 loop is CASSFAVSKDYGYTF. The CDR3 region has the DNA TGTGCCAGCAGCTTTGCAGTATCAAAGGACTATGGCTACACCTTC.

J is TRBJ2-3 and V is TRBV24-1; 10 bases are a match to TRBD2. This CDR3 is built from 17 residues. The V segment lost 0 bases and the J segment 0 bases; nucleotides outside the gene matches: 2. Germline loops: CDR1 KGHDR, CDR2 SFDVKD. CDR3 in DNA: TGTGCCACCAGTGATTTGACTAGCGGGGCTAGCACAGATACGCAGTATTTT. Protein sequence: CATSDLTSGASTDTQYF.

The rearrangement uses TRBV20-1 and TRBJ2-7; D gene ambiguous. Germline CDR1 and CDR2: DFQATT and SNEGSKA (reference sequence). V was trimmed by 8 bases and J by 3 bases, leaving 11 bases between them. The CDR3 extends over 11 amino acids. CDR3 sequence: CSSLLHYEQYF. CDR3 bases: TGCAGTTCCTTACTCCACTACGAGCAGTACTTC.

As regards this clonotype: Because the CDR3 is missing its conserved closing phenylalanine or tryptophan, this is likely a read error. This chain connects TRBV5-1 to TRBJ1-2, with D unresolved. This CDR3 region has 13 residues. Germline V gene lookup returns CDR1 SGHRS and CDR2 YFSETQ. V shed 0 bases and J shed 5 bases, with 8 bases lying between them. CDR3 amino acids: CASSLVSGYGYTL. For the CDR3, the DNA is TGCGCCAGCAGCTTGGTTTCAGGATATGGCTACACCCTC.

The chain uses TRBV7-2 and TRBJ1-5; 9 nucleotides agree with TRBD1. This CDR3 region has 15 residues. The ends lost 2 bases at V and 5 bases at J; junction bases unmatched: 4. The germline V gene has CDR1 SGHTA and CDR2 FQGNSA. The CDR3 sequence is CASSLTGGKYQPQHF. For the CDR3, the DNA is TGTGCCAGCAGCTTAACAGGGGGCAAGTATCAGCCCCAGCATTTT. Variable domain in full (rest from reference TRBV7-2 and TRBJ1-5): GAGVSQSPSNKVTEKGKDVELRCDPISGHTALYWYRQSLGQGLEFLIYFQGNSAPDKSGLPSDRFSAERTGGSVSTLTIQRTQQEDSAVYLCASSLTGGKYQPQHFGDGTRLSIL.

This sequence joins TRBV19 and TRBJ2-3; no clear D. This CDR3 spans 15 amino acids. Germline CDR1 LNHDA, CDR2 SQIVND (reference sequence). V lost 5 bases and J 0 bases, leaving 12 bases between the germline ends. Here the CDR3 reads CASSGNRASTDTQYF. For the CDR3, the DNA is TGTGCCAGTAGTGGGAATAGGGCGAGCACAGATACGCAGTATTTT.

J is TRBJ2-4 and V is TRBV10-2; TRBD2 matches at 15 bases. CDR3 length: 16 residues. Germline V lookup: CDR1 WSHSY, CDR2 SAAADI. V dropped 6 bases and J dropped 9; count of bases not matched to a gene: 9. CDR3 residues: CASSGRGLAGGGIQYF. CDR3 bases: TGCGCCAGCAGCGGAAGGGGACTAGCGGGGGGAGGCATTCAGTACTTC.

The chain has TRBV6-1 and TRBJ2-5; tentative D call: TRBD1 (6 bases). The CDR3 runs to 13 residues. CDR1 MNHNS and CDR2 SASEGT come from the germline V gene. Between the trimmed V and J ends, which lost 4 bases and 5 bases, there was a span of 11 bases. The chain's CDR3 is CASSGNREETQYF. The CDR3 DNA sequence: TGTGCCAGCAGTGGGAACAGGGAGGAGACCCAGTACTTC.

The CDR3 region is CASSEWAYGYTF. For the CDR3, the DNA is TGTGCCAGCAGTGAGTGGGCTTATGGCTACACCTTC. This chain connects TRBV6-1 to TRBJ1-2; the D is unclear. The CDR3 extends over 12 amino acids. Germline V gene lookup returns CDR1 MNHNS and CDR2 SASEGT. Between the trimmed V and J ends, which lost 3 bases and 5 bases, there was a span of 7 bases.

V gene TRBV30 combines with J gene TRBJ1-2; TRBD1 might be the D (5 bases). Germline loops: CDR1 GTSNPN, CDR2 SVGIG (reference sequence). The CDR3 consists of 11 residues. Trimming left V 6 bases short and J 3 bases short, with 8 bases between. The CDR3 protein is CACGTYYGYTF. In DNA, the CDR3 is TGTGCCTGCGGGACTTACTATGGCTACACCTTC.

This clonotype was picked up a small number of times. The V gene is TRBV27, the J gene TRBJ2-7, with D possibly matching TRBD1 (6 bases). Per the germline V gene, CDR1 is MNHEY and CDR2 is SMNVEV (reference sequence). V was clipped by 6 bases and J by 2 bases, with 14 bases between them. CDR3 length: 14 residues. CDR3: CASSLGRGPYEQYF. CDR3 coding DNA: TGTGCCAGCAGCCTAGGCAGGGGCCCCTACGAGCAGTACTTC.

This clonotype has a handful of counts. This sequence joins TRBV20-1 and TRBJ1-5; the D gene is possibly TRBD1 (6 bases). V was trimmed by 1 base and J by 5 bases, leaving 12 bases between them. This CDR3 is built from 14 residues. The germline V gene encodes CDR1 DFQATT and CDR2 SNEGSKA (reference sequence). CDR3 sequence: CSARVTTGHQPQHF. CDR3 DNA sequence: TGCAGTGCTAGAGTTACTACAGGGCATCAGCCCCAGCATTTT.